This T cell receptor (beta chain) was identified in a study of blood T cell repertoires in COVID-19. Study background: The study drew acute and convalescent COVID-19 samples from the United States, Italy and Spain.

This clone has a handful of counts. The repertoire was sequenced with immunoSEQ multiplex PCR; TCRdb's copy has only in-frame clones and lacks some. The sample lists about 86,000 clones; approximately 87% were seen once. Per germline, CDR1 MNHEY and CDR2 SVGAGI. V lost 4 bases and J 3 bases, leaving 12 bases between the germline ends. The CDR3 spans 14 residues. The genes are TRBV6-5 and TRBJ1-1; D gene uncertain. Source material: peripheral blood. The TCR originated in a human donor in a cohort sampled during active COVID-19. DNA for the CDR3: TGTGCCAGCAGTTCTCCCCTGGGAGACACTGAAGCTTTCTTT. Translation gives CASSSPLGDTEAFF.